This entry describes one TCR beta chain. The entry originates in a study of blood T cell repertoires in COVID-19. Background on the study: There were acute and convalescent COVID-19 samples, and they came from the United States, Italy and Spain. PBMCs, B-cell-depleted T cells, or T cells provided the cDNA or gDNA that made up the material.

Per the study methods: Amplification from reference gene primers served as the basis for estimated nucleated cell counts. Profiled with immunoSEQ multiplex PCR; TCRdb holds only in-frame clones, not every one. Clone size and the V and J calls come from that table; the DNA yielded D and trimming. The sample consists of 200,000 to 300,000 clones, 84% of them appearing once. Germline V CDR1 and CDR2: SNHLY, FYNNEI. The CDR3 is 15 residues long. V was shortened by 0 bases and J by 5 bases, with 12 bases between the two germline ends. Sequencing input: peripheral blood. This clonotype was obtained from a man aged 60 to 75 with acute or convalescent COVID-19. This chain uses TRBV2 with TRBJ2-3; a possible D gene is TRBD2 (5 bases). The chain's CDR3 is CASSEAQIGRDTQYF. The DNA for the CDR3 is TGTGCCAGCAGTGAAGCGCAGATTGGGAGAGATACGCAGTATTTT.